These 29 T cell receptor beta chains came from one sample sequenced in a study of OX40 agonist ivuxolimab in advanced cancers. Sequenced by immunoSEQ multiplex PCR; TCRdb stores in-frame clones only, minus some. The sample carries over 25,000 clones, 60% to 75% recorded once. The sequencing here drew on CD4+ or CD8+ T cells sorted from blood, taken in a trial of the OX40 agonist ivuxolimab. The receptors originated from an adult with an advanced solid tumor such as melanoma, head and neck, liver or kidney cancer.

A few counts support this clone. The V gene is TRBV19, the J gene TRBJ2-1, with TRBD2 matching over 7 bases. The length of the CDR3 is 14 residues. V was pared by 6 bases and J by 0 bases, with 2 bases of the junction left unmatched. Germline V gene data show CDR1 as LNHDA and CDR2 as SQIVND (reference sequence). The CDR3, as DNA: TGTGCCAGTAGCCAGCGGGGCTCCTACAATGAGCAGTTCTTC. The encoded protein is CASSQRGSYNEQFF.

This chain joins TRBV9 and TRBJ2-3, with 12 bases identical to TRBD2. The germline V gene encodes CDR1 SGDLS and CDR2 YYNGEE. CDR3 length: 16 residues. V lost 3 bases to trimming and J lost 7 bases; unmatched junction nucleotides: 9. The DNA of the CDR3 is TGTGCCAGCAGCGCCCCTAGCGGGGGGGCCTTTAATACGCAGTATTTT. The encoded protein is CASSAPSGGAFNTQYF.

The chain couples TRBV5-6 to TRBJ2-2, with TRBD2 matching over 14 bases. CDR1 SGHDT and CDR2 YYEEEE come from the germline V gene. The CDR3 extends over 16 amino acids. With 3 bases clipped from V and 6 bases from J, the junction kept 4 bases outside the gene matches. The CDR3 protein is CASSSGTSGGAGELFF. CDR3 coding DNA: TGTGCCAGCAGCTCCGGGACTAGCGGGGGTGCCGGGGAGCTGTTTTTT.

The genes are TRBV19 and TRBJ1-1; TRBD1 might be the D (5 bases). The V gene lost 3 bases and the J gene lost 2 bases, with 13 bases spanning the gap. Germline values: CDR1 LNHDA, CDR2 SQIVND (reference sequence). This CDR3 spans 15 amino acids. In DNA form, the CDR3 reads TGTGCCAGTAGTATTTTCGGCAGGGTCAACACTGAAGCTTTCTTT. This translates into CASSIFGRVNTEAFF. Looking up the rest from reference TRBV19 and TRBJ1-1 gives the full variable domain: DGGITQSPKYLFRKEGQNVTLSCEQNLNHDAMYWYRQDPGQGLRLIYYSQIVNDFQKGDIAEGYSVSREKKESFPLTVTSAQKNPTAFYLCASSIFGRVNTEAFFGQGTRLTVV.

This clone has only one observation. J is TRBJ1-5 and V is TRBV6-5, with D uncertain. The CDR3 totals 12 residues. Trimming left V 2 bases short and J 5 bases short, with 4 bases between. The V gene's germline CDR1 is MNHEY and CDR2 SVGAGI. The DNA for the CDR3 is TGTGCCAGCAGTTACCCGGATCAGCCCCAGCATTTT. Translated: CASSYPDQPQHF.

There are a few counts of this clone. The rearrangement links TRBV5-1 to TRBJ2-2, with 9 nucleotides matching TRBD1. The V gene end was trimmed by 5 bases and the J gene end by 4 bases; junction bases not matched to a gene: 6. The CDR3 loop spans 15 amino acids. Germline V gives CDR1 SGHRS, CDR2 YFSETQ. The CDR3 reads CASREPGQGTGELFF. For the CDR3, the DNA is TGCGCCAGCAGGGAGCCGGGACAGGGCACCGGGGAGCTGTTTTTT.

There are a few counts of this clone. The V call is TRBV10-3, the J call TRBJ1-2, with 9 nucleotides matching TRBD1. The CDR3 runs 13 residues. The V and J ends lost 10 bases and 4 bases, in that order; junction bases with no gene match: 7. Germline CDR1 ENHRY, CDR2 SYGVKD. This CDR3 reads CATIAGQGYGYTF. Here the CDR3 DNA reads TGTGCCACCATCGCGGGACAGGGCTATGGCTACACCTTC.

This chain uses TRBV6-1 with TRBJ1-5, with TRBD1 as a possible D gene (5 bases). Per germline, CDR1 MNHNS and CDR2 SASEGT. CDR3 size: 14 residues. Trimming took 2 bases from V and 7 from J, leaving 12 bases between them. The CDR3 DNA reads as TGTGCCAGCAGTGAACTGGGGCTCGGACAGCCCCAGCATTTT. Translation: CASSELGLGQPQHF.

This clone was recorded only once. This chain links TRBV5-1 with TRBJ2-3, with 8 nucleotides matching TRBD2. From germline, CDR1 is SGHRS and CDR2 YFSETQ. With V trimmed by 2 bases and J by 4 bases, 3 bases remained unmatched. This CDR3 region has 14 residues. The CDR3 sequence: CASSFSGGSDTQYF. CDR3 DNA: TGCGCCAGCAGCTTTTCGGGGGGGTCAGATACGCAGTATTTT.

The chain joins TRBV5-1 to TRBJ1-5; TRBD1 is a possible D gene (6 bases). Between the trimmed V and J ends, which lost 4 bases and 4 bases, there was a span of 12 bases. The CDR3 is 14 residues long. Germline-derived CDR1 and CDR2 are SGHRS and YFSETQ. The CDR3 loop is CASSQDSPNQPQHF. The CDR3 bases are TGCGCCAGCAGCCAGGACAGTCCTAATCAGCCCCAGCATTTT.

This chain links TRBV5-1 with TRBJ2-6; D is undetermined. The CDR3 loop spans 15 amino acids. V lost 4 bases and J lost 0, with 8 bases in between. Germline loops: CDR1 SGHRS, CDR2 YFSETQ. The CDR3: CASSPVPSGANVLTF. The CDR3 DNA reads TGCGCCAGCAGCCCCGTGCCCTCTGGGGCCAACGTCCTGACTTTC. Supplemented by reference TRBV5-1 and TRBJ2-6, the full variable domain reads KAGVTQTPRYLIKTRGQQVTLSCSPISGHRSVSWYQQTPGQGLQFLFEYFSETQRNKGNFPGRFSGRQFSNSRSEMNVSTLELGDSALYLCASSPVPSGANVLTFGAGSRLTVL.

V is TRBV30 and J is TRBJ2-2, with TRBD2 matching 7 bases. V was pared by 8 bases and J by 0 bases, with 3 bases of the junction left unmatched. The CDR3 has 13 residues. In germline, CDR1 is GTSNPN, CDR2 SVGIG (reference sequence). The CDR3 sequence: CAERGSNTGELFF. In DNA, the CDR3 is TGTGCCGAGCGGGGCTCGAACACCGGGGAGCTGTTTTTT.

This chain joins TRBV7-2 and TRBJ2-3, with 10 bases that match TRBD2. The germline V gene encodes CDR1 SGHTA and CDR2 FQGNSA. The CDR3 sequence is 17 residues long. Trimming removed 1 base from V and 7 bases from J; junction bases left unmatched: 11. The CDR3 DNA is TGTGCCAGCAGCTTAGAGCTTGGAGCGGGGGGGCTTAATACGCAGTATTTT. Its translation: CASSLELGAGGLNTQYF.

This chain joins TRBV29-1 and TRBJ2-5; D may be TRBD2 (5 bases). This CDR3 has 13 residues. In germline, CDR1 is SQVTM, CDR2 ANQGSEA. The ends were cut back, 6 bases at V and 2 bases at J, with 13 bases in the middle. The CDR3 loop is CSVDAGTQETQYF. The CDR3 DNA sequence: TGCAGCGTCGACGCGGGTACTCAAGAGACCCAGTACTTC.

This clone ranks as medium-sized (0.01 to 0.1%). V is TRBV7-2 and J is TRBJ2-5; D might be TRBD2 (6 bases). Trimming removed 1 base at V and 6 bases at J, with 9 bases between. Germline lookup yields CDR1 SGHTA and CDR2 FQGNSA. This CDR3 comprises 13 residues. DNA of the CDR3: TGTGCCAGCAGCTTAGTGGCGGGGAAGACCCAGTACTTC. It translates to CASSLVAGKTQYF.

The sample holds a few counts of this clone. The chain joins TRBV7-8 to TRBJ2-3; D is uncertain. CDR3 size: 13 residues. V was clipped by 5 bases and J by 4 bases, with 10 bases between them. CDR1 and CDR2 from the germline V gene are SGHVS and FQNEAQ. In DNA form, the CDR3 reads TGTGCCAGCAGCGTAGTGAAGGCAGATACGCAGTATTTT. Protein: CASSVVKADTQYF. The full variable domain, in which reference TRBV7-8 and TRBJ2-3 provide the parts outside the CDR3, is GAGVSQSPRYKVAKRGQDVALRCDPISGHVSLFWYQQALGQGPEFLTYFQNEAQLDKSGLPSDRFFAERPEGSVSTLKIQRTQQEDSAVYLCASSVVKADTQYFGPGTRLTVL.

V and J are TRBV2 and TRBJ2-3, with TRBD2 identical over 8 bases. Per the germline V gene, CDR1 is SNHLY and CDR2 is FYNNEI. The junction had 11 bases not matched to a gene; V was cut back by 6 bases and J by 0 bases. The CDR3 runs to 17 residues. The CDR3 loop is CASRKEIAGTSTDTQYF. Written as DNA, the CDR3 is TGTGCCAGCAGGAAAGAGATAGCGGGGACTAGCACAGATACGCAGTATTTT.

In this sample, this clone is medium-sized. The chain has TRBV30 and TRBJ1-2; 8 bases agree with TRBD1. V trimming: 4 bases; J trimming: 2 bases; junction bases outside the gene matches: 3. The CDR3 has 13 amino acids. Germline CDR1 is GTSNPN and CDR2 is SVGIG (reference sequence). The CDR3 coding sequence is TGTGCCTGGAACGGACAGGGAAACTATGGCTACACCTTC. Residues: CAWNGQGNYGYTF.

The gene calls are TRBV5-1 and TRBJ1-1; D is unclear. CDR1 and CDR2 (germline): SGHRS, YFSETQ. The V end was cut by 0 bases, the J end by 6 bases, with 15 bases between. The CDR3 totals 15 residues. The CDR3 spells CASSLGVLSGAEAFF. CDR3 bases: TGCGCCAGCAGCTTGGGGGTCCTCAGTGGCGCTGAAGCTTTCTTT.

The chain joins TRBV12-5 to TRBJ1-6; 7 nucleotides match TRBD1. CDR3 length: 14 amino acids. J lost 9 bases, V lost 3 bases, and 5 bases had no gene match. Per germline, CDR1 LGHNT and CDR2 FRNRAP. DNA of the CDR3: TGTGCTAGTGGTTTAGGACAGGAAAGTTCACCCCTCCACTTT. Amino acid sequence: CASGLGQESSPLHF.

The rearrangement links TRBV6-6 to TRBJ2-7; 8 positions agree with TRBD1. Germline lookup yields CDR1 MNHNY and CDR2 SVGAGI (reference sequence). The trim removed 6 bases at V and 3 bases at J, leaving 10 bases unmatched. The CDR3 has 15 amino acids. The DNA of the CDR3 is TGTGCCAGCAGGACAACGACAGGGGTGATCTACGAGCAGTACTTC. Translating it yields CASRTTTGVIYEQYF.

The V call is TRBV6-6, the J call TRBJ2-7, with a weak D call TRBD2 (6 bases). The CDR3 covers 15 residues. CDR1 MNHNY and CDR2 SVGAGI come from the germline V gene (reference sequence). Trimming took 0 bases from V and 3 from J, leaving 12 bases between them. CDR3 residues: CASSYSGGWVYEQYV. The CDR3 nucleotides read TGTGCCAGCAGTTACTCGGGGGGATGGGTCTACGAGCAGTACGTC.

This clone has just a few counts. This rearrangement joins TRBV11-2 to TRBJ2-7, with 10 bases identical to TRBD2. CDR3 length: 15 residues. V shed 5 bases and J 3 bases; nucleotides not matched to a gene: 7. Germline CDR1 and CDR2: SGHAT and FQNNGV. CDR3 in amino acids: CASSTSSGGYYEQYV. In DNA, the CDR3 is TGTGCCAGCAGCACCTCTAGCGGGGGCTACTACGAGCAGTACGTC.

The V and J genes are TRBV29-1 and TRBJ2-3, with 7 bases matching TRBD2. CDR3 length: 15 residues. V trimming: 5 bases; J trimming: 4 bases; junction bases outside the gene matches: 12. The germline CDR1 and CDR2 sequences are SQVTM and ANQGSEA. The CDR3 sequence is CSVQSRWGGSDTQYF. DNA of the CDR3: TGCAGCGTTCAATCTCGATGGGGGGGATCAGATACGCAGTATTTT.

This chain joins TRBV6-1 and TRBJ1-2; no reliable D call. This CDR3 region has 15 residues. Germline-derived CDR1 and CDR2 are MNHNS and SASEGT. Trimming left V 0 bases short and J 4 bases short, with 12 bases between. This CDR3 is CASSEAFQVLYGYTF. The CDR3, as DNA: TGTGCCAGCAGTGAAGCATTTCAGGTTCTCTATGGCTACACCTTC.

This sequence joins TRBV7-2 and TRBJ1-5, with D possibly TRBD1 on 5 matching bases. The germline V gene encodes CDR1 SGHTA and CDR2 FQGNSA. Between the trimmed V and J ends, which lost 2 bases and 0 bases, there was a span of 11 bases. The CDR3 is 16 amino acids. The CDR3 loop is CASSLTGVHSNQPQHF. CDR3 bases: TGTGCCAGCAGCTTAACGGGGGTTCATAGCAATCAGCCCCAGCATTTT. The complete variable domain, with remaining parts taken from reference TRBV7-2 and TRBJ1-5, reads GAGVSQSPSNKVTEKGKDVELRCDPISGHTALYWYRQSLGQGLEFLIYFQGNSAPDKSGLPSDRFSAERTGGSVSTLTIQRTQQEDSAVYLCASSLTGVHSNQPQHFGDGTRLSIL.

The chain couples TRBV7-9 to TRBJ2-7; 9 nucleotides align to TRBD1. In germline, CDR1 is SEHNR, CDR2 FQNEAQ (reference sequence). With V trimmed by 3 bases and J by 6 bases, 3 bases remained unmatched. The CDR3 runs 13 residues. The CDR3 DNA reads as TGTGCCAGCAGCTTCACAGGGGGCGGCGAGCAGTACGTC. This translates into CASSFTGGGEQYV.

The chain links TRBV5-4 to TRBJ1-2; weak D call: TRBD1 (5 bases). Germline V gene data show CDR1 as SGHNT and CDR2 as YYREEE (reference sequence). There are 14 residues in the CDR3. V lost 4 bases to trimming and J lost 5 bases, with 15 bases between them. The CDR3 coding sequence is TGTGCCAGCAGCCCGACCGGGACGGGGTATGGCTACACCTTC. Translating gives CASSPTGTGYGYTF.

This chain links TRBV11-2 with TRBJ1-2, with D possibly TRBD1 on 6 matching bases. Per the germline V gene, CDR1 is SGHAT and CDR2 is FQNNGV. CDR3 size: 12 residues. V was pared by 5 bases and J by 6 bases, with 10 bases between. CDR3 nucleotide sequence: TGTGCCAGCAGCCGACAGGACAATGGCTACACCTTC. Its protein product is CASSRQDNGYTF. The full variable domain, its missing parts supplied by reference TRBV11-2 and TRBJ1-2, is EAGVAQSPRYKIIEKRQSVAFWCNPISGHATLYWYQQILGQGPKLLIQFQNNGVVDDSQLPKDRFSAERLKGVDSTLKIQPAKLEDSAVYLCASSRQDNGYTFGSGTRLTVV.